The rows below give T cell receptor beta chains drawn from one sample of a study of blood T cell repertoires in COVID-19. Clones were sequenced by immunoSEQ multiplex PCR, and TCRdb holds only the in-frame ones, with some missing. The data show about 260,000 clones, around 88% seen once. The material sequenced was PBMCs or T cells enriched from blood (not recorded which). These receptors were collected from a woman in her forties with acute COVID-19. Each CDR3 is given without its conserved first and last residue. Rows give clone size only sometimes, using once, few, many, or a class for an expanded clone.

TRBV25-1 - ASSEYARGNTEAF
TRBV7-9 - ASSPPWREGRDTGELF
TRBV3-1/TRBV3-2 few ASSQLGELF
TRBV13 once ASSLKPTSGRRGEQF
TRBV10-3 - AITEGSGNTEAF
TRBV7-8 - ASSLGRLAGPLGNNEQF
TRBV11-3 - ASSFSGGNTIY
TRBV5-1 - ASSETSGGPLGQF
TRBV5-1 - ASSGRPGQGLAVNSYNEQF
TRBV5-6 - ASSHFSGGRRQPQH
TRBV5-5 - ASSEFRDRRQPQH
TRBV10-3 few AISEGSGRSNEQF
TRBV11-2 - ASSLEGVAGSSYNEQF
TRBV3-1/TRBV3-2 - ASSRYGTGIATYGYT
TRBV7-8 few ASSRELTYNEQF
TRBV6-5 - ASTLLGLAYNEQF
TRBV4-1 - ASSQGSTEAF